One sample yielded the 18 T cell receptor beta chains listed below, sequenced in a study of cytomegalovirus exposure and HLA in healthy donors. The study ran its PCR with 60 Vbeta and 13 Jbeta primers. TCRdb's copy holds only in-frame clones and misses some; the assay was immunoSEQ multiplex PCR. The sample has about 160,000 clones, about 88% seen once; the top ten hold approximately 2%. Sample: PBMCs. Receptors originate from a young man in good health and CMV-seropositive.

The chain carries TRBV2 and TRBJ2-1; TRBD2 aligns across 7 bases. This CDR3 comprises 16 residues. Germline CDR1 and CDR2: SNHLY and FYNNEI. Trimming removed 8 bases from V and 0 bases from J; junction bases left unmatched: 10. The CDR3 is CASGRDSPSSYNEQFF. CDR3 sequence (DNA): TGTGCCAGCGGGAGGGACTCCCCGAGCTCCTACAATGAGCAGTTCTTC. The whole variable domain, remainder taken from reference TRBV2 and TRBJ2-1, is EPEVTQTPSHQVTQMGQEVILRCVPISNHLYFYWYRQILGQKVEFLVSFYNNEISEKSEIFDDQFSVERPDGSNFTLKIRSTKLEDSAMYFCASGRDSPSSYNEQFFGPGTRLTVL.

The chain joins TRBV30 to TRBJ1-2; 8 bases fit TRBD1. From germline, CDR1 is GTSNPN and CDR2 SVGIG (reference sequence). This CDR3 region has 12 residues. V lost 5 bases to trimming and J lost 7 bases; unmatched junction nucleotides: 6. The CDR3 here is CAWGNTGGGYTF. The CDR3 nucleotides are TGTGCCTGGGGAAATACAGGGGGTGGCTACACCTTC.

The rearrangement links TRBV6-4 to TRBJ1-1, with D perhaps matching TRBD1 (5 bases). CDR3 size: 14 residues. Germline lookup yields CDR1 MRHNA and CDR2 SNTAGT. The ends were cut back, 6 bases at V and 4 bases at J, with 15 bases in the middle. The DNA for the CDR3 is TGTGCCAGCAGAGGGACTTACTTGGCCACTGAAGCTTTCTTT. Translated, it gives CASRGTYLATEAFF.

The chain links TRBV30 to TRBJ1-6; 9 bases are shared with TRBD1. V lost 5 bases to trimming and J lost 7 bases; unmatched junction nucleotides: 3. The CDR3 extends over 13 amino acids. The germline gives CDR1 GTSNPN, CDR2 SVGIG (reference sequence). CDR3 sequence: CAWCGQGNSPLHF. CDR3 nucleotides: TGTGCCTGGTGTGGACAGGGGAATTCACCCCTCCACTTT.

The CDR3 bases are TGTGCCAGCAGCCCCGGGACAGGGACTTATGGCTACACCTTC. Its protein is CASSPGTGTYGYTF. The chain couples TRBV7-9 to TRBJ1-2, with 9 nucleotides matching TRBD1. The length of the CDR3 is 14 residues. V trimming: 5 bases; J trimming: 5 bases; junction bases outside the gene matches: 6. CDR1 SEHNR and CDR2 FQNEAQ come from the germline V gene (reference sequence).

The J gene is TRBJ1-5, the V gene TRBV30, with 8 bases identical to TRBD1. This CDR3 has 15 residues. V shed 0 bases, J shed 3 bases, and the junction held 4 bases outside the gene matches. Germline values: CDR1 GTSNPN, CDR2 SVGIG (reference sequence). CDR3 protein: CAWSVQGVANQPQHF. In nucleotides, the CDR3 is TGTGCCTGGAGTGTACAGGGGGTGGCCAATCAGCCCCAGCATTTT. Full variable domain (outside the CDR3, taken from reference TRBV30 and TRBJ1-5): SQTIHQWPATLVQPVGSPLSLECTVEGTSNPNLYWYRQAAGRGLQLLFYSVGIGQISSEVPQNLSASRPQDRQFILSSKKLLLSDSGFYLCAWSVQGVANQPQHFGDGTRLSIL.

The gene calls are TRBV4-3 and TRBJ2-7, with 8 bases identical to TRBD1. After removal of 4 bases from V and 1 base from J, the junction contained 6 bases not matched to a gene. The CDR3 totals 15 residues. The germline CDR1 and CDR2 sequences are LGHNA and YSLEER. CDR3 nucleotide sequence: TGCGCCAGCAGCCCCCAACGGACAGGGTCCTACGAGCAGTACTTC. Its protein product is CASSPQRTGSYEQYF.

V gene TRBV7-6 combines with J gene TRBJ1-6; possible D gene TRBD1, 6 bases. Germline V gene data show CDR1 as SGHVS and CDR2 as FNYEAQ. V was cut by 5 bases and J by 11 bases, with 19 bases left in between. This CDR3 is 15 amino acids long. The DNA for the CDR3 is TGTGCCAGCAGCGCTCAACCGGGACATGGGACACCCCTCCACTTT. The encoded protein is CASSAQPGHGTPLHF.

The chain carries TRBV6-6 and TRBJ1-6; D unclear. Germline V lookup: CDR1 MNHNY, CDR2 SVGAGI (reference sequence). The germline V and J ends were trimmed by 1 base and 6 bases, with 7 bases remaining between them. The CDR3 is made up of 14 amino acids. The DNA of the CDR3 is TGTGCCAGCAGTTACTTGAGGGTTAATTCACCCCTCCACTTT. Translation gives CASSYLRVNSPLHF.

The gene calls are TRBV4-1 and TRBJ1-1; TRBD1 is a possible D gene (5 bases). Trimming stripped 4 bases from V and 5 bases from J, with 17 bases between. The CDR3 totals 15 residues. Germline CDR1 reads MGHRA; CDR2 reads YSYEKL. In DNA form, the CDR3 reads TGCGCCAGCAGCCCAGGCCAGGCAGGGCTTACTGAAGCTTTCTTT. Its translation is CASSPGQAGLTEAFF.

V and J are TRBV2 and TRBJ2-3; 12 nucleotides agree with TRBD1. Trimming at V came to 9 bases and at J to 5 bases, leaving 3 bases not matched to a gene. The CDR3 loop spans 13 amino acids. The germline V gene has CDR1 SNHLY and CDR2 FYNNEI. CDR3 DNA sequence: TGTGCCAGGGGGACAGGGGGCGGAGATACGCAGTATTTT. This encodes CARGTGGGDTQYF.

The chain carries TRBV7-9 and TRBJ2-3; 7 nucleotides agree with TRBD1. This CDR3 region has 14 residues. CDR1 and CDR2 (germline): SEHNR, FQNEAQ (reference sequence). V shed 1 base, J shed 5 bases, and the junction held 3 bases outside the gene matches. The CDR3 DNA reads as TGTGCCAGCAGCTTAGACAGGGGCGGAGATACGCAGTATTTT. It translates to CASSLDRGGDTQYF.

The chain joins TRBV1 to TRBJ1-2. TRBV1 is an annotated pseudogene. This CDR3 comprises 16 residues. CDR3 region: CTSRQPGENENYGYTF. CDR3 nucleotides: TGCACCAGCAGGCAGCCGGGAGAAAATGAGAACTATGGCTACACCTTC.

The chain joins TRBV4-2 to TRBJ2-7; 8 bases agree with TRBD1. This CDR3 has 17 amino acids. The V segment lost 1 base and the J segment 2 bases; nucleotides outside the gene matches: 10. CDR1 is LGHNA and CDR2 is YNFKEQ in the germline V gene. The CDR3: CASSQADRAKPPYEQYF. Written as DNA, the CDR3 is TGTGCCAGCAGCCAAGCGGACAGGGCGAAACCTCCCTACGAGCAGTACTTC.

The CDR3 sequence: CASSQEQGRGGGELFF. The CDR3 DNA reads as TGCGCCAGCAGCCAAGAACAGGGAAGGGGGGGCGGGGAGCTGTTTTTT. The chain combines TRBV4-1 with TRBJ2-2; D possibly corresponds to TRBD2 (7 bases). In germline, CDR1 is MGHRA, CDR2 YSYEKL. V dropped 0 bases and J dropped 7 bases, with 15 bases sitting between them. The CDR3 is 16 amino acids.

V and J are TRBV7-2 and TRBJ1-5; tentative D call: TRBD1 (6 bases). V gave up 2 bases and J gave up 3 bases, with 8 bases separating them. There are 14 residues in the CDR3. Germline CDR1 SGHTA, CDR2 FQGNSA. The CDR3 sequence is CASSLRDNNQPQHF. The CDR3 coding sequence is TGTGCCAGCAGCTTAAGGGACAACAATCAGCCCCAGCATTTT.

The chain recombines TRBV5-1 with TRBJ2-7; 9 bases align to TRBD2. This CDR3 has 15 amino acids. After removal of 5 bases from V and 2 bases from J, the junction contained 8 bases not matched to a gene. The V gene's germline CDR1 is SGHRS and CDR2 YFSETQ. CDR3 loop: CASSTDPSGAYEQYF. The CDR3 DNA follows: TGCGCCAGCAGTACAGACCCTAGCGGGGCCTACGAGCAGTACTTC.

The chain joins TRBV7-6 to TRBJ2-3; TRBD2 aligns across 12 bases. The length of the CDR3 is 17 residues. Germline CDR1 and CDR2: SGHVS and FNYEAQ. V was pared by 0 bases and J by 5 bases, with 6 bases of the junction left unmatched. The CDR3: CASSLASSGGAGDTQYF. Written as DNA, the CDR3 is TGTGCCAGCAGCTTAGCTTCTAGCGGGGGGGCAGGAGATACGCAGTATTTT.